This TCR beta chain is from a study of cytomegalovirus exposure and HLA in healthy donors. Study-level results: The authors reported that TCR beta sequences could predict HLA-A and HLA-B alleles. These predictions were accurate for most subjects in the first cohort. Later analysis showed most CMV-associated TCR beta chains appearing HLA-restricted. Per a later analysis, about 17,000 TCR beta sequences showed association with HLA alleles at 0.05 false discovery rate.

Unrecorded immune exposures were likely, despite nominal health at sampling. As regards this clone: The antigen is not known.

PCR was performed using 60 Vbeta and 13 Jbeta primers. Generated by immunoSEQ multiplex PCR, the TCRdb table keeps only in-frame clones and is missing some. The repertoire holds under 200,000 clones, roughly 80% seen once, with about 4.7% in the top ten. What was sequenced was PBMCs. This clonotype originated in a man aged 30 to 39 in good health and CMV-seronegative.

CDR3 sequence (DNA): TGTGCCGTGGCAAGTTGGCGGGGGAGGTCTGGGCCGACCAATGAAGCTTTCTTT. This codes for CAVASWRGRSGPTNEAFF. The rearrangement joins TRBV28 to TRBJ1-1, with a tentative D call TRBD1 (5 bases). CDR3 length equals 18 residues. Per the germline V gene, CDR1 is MDHEN and CDR2 is SYDVKM. V lost 11 bases, J lost 7 bases, and 35 bases lay in between.